This passage covers 26 T cell receptor beta chains from one sample sequenced in a study of T cell changes during pregnancy in multiple sclerosis. Produced via immunoSEQ multiplex PCR; TCRdb's table is partial and in-frame only. The sample lists just under 100,000 clones, about 93% occurring once. This sample comprised peripheral blood, obtained after pregnancy. The receptors derive from a female donor with multiple sclerosis, enrolled in a pregnancy study.

This clone has only a few counts. V gene TRBV5-1 combines with J gene TRBJ1-1, with 11 bases matching TRBD1. Germline loops: CDR1 SGHRS, CDR2 YFSETQ. There are 15 residues in the CDR3. V dropped 0 bases and J dropped 4; count of bases not matched to a gene: 2. CDR3 loop: CASSLAGQGATEAFF. Written as DNA, the CDR3 is TGCGCCAGCAGCTTGGCCGGACAGGGGGCCACTGAAGCTTTCTTT.

J is TRBJ2-7 and V is TRBV27; 7 bases are a match to TRBD2. V lost 3 bases, J lost 5 bases, and 7 bases stayed unmatched. The V gene's germline CDR1 is MNHEY and CDR2 SMNVEV (reference sequence). The CDR3 totals 14 residues. The CDR3 reads CASSLRGYLDEQYF. The CDR3 region has the DNA TGTGCCAGCAGTTTGCGGGGGTATCTCGACGAGCAGTACTTC.

Comment on this clone: Its ends do not fully match the called genes, so a read error is possible. The chain uses TRBV5-8 and TRBJ2-1; tentative D call: TRBD2 (5 bases). This CDR3 is built from 11 residues. Germline assignment: CDR1 SGHTS and CDR2 YDEGEE. CDR3: CASSLVPPRVF. As DNA, the CDR3 is TGTGCCAGCAGCTTAGTTCCCCCGCGGGTCTTC.

The chain has TRBV29-1 and TRBJ2-7, with a tentative D call TRBD2 (5 bases). This CDR3 region has 14 residues. Germline CDR1 and CDR2: SQVTM and ANQGSEA. V lost 3 bases and J 1 base, leaving 13 bases between the germline ends. The CDR3: CSVEWAGHSYEQYF. The CDR3 DNA is TGCAGCGTTGAGTGGGCGGGTCATTCCTACGAGCAGTACTTC.

This clone was seen a single time. In nucleotides, the CDR3 is TGTGCCAGCAGTGGGACTAGCATTTCGGGAGATACGCAGTATTTT. Encoded protein: CASSGTSISGDTQYF. V gene TRBV6-5 combines with J gene TRBJ2-3; 9 bases align to TRBD2. CDR1 and CDR2 from the germline V gene are MNHEY and SVGAGI. This CDR3 has 15 amino acids. V gave up 5 bases and J gave up 5 bases; unmatched junction bases: 8.

V gene TRBV18 combines with J gene TRBJ2-1, with 9 bases fitting TRBD2. Germline V gives CDR1 KGHSH, CDR2 LQKENI. This CDR3 has 14 amino acids. J lost 8 bases, V lost 4 bases, and 6 bases had no gene match. CDR3 residues: CASSRGLAVDEQFF. DNA for the CDR3: TGTGCCAGCTCACGGGGACTAGCTGTCGATGAGCAGTTCTTC.

This chain connects TRBV7-3 to TRBJ2-1; 11 bases align to TRBD1. Germline trimming cut 5 bases from V and 7 bases from J; bases unmatched to any gene: 7. The CDR3 is 15 residues long. Germline assignment: CDR1 SGHTA and CDR2 FQGTGA. For the CDR3, the DNA is TGTGCCAGCAGCACGGACAGGGGGCTGGGAAATGAGCAGTTCTTC. It is translated as CASSTDRGLGNEQFF.

V and J are TRBV7-9 and TRBJ2-1; 11 bases match TRBD2. Losses at the gene ends were 10 bases for V and 8 bases for J; bases not matched to a gene: 7. This CDR3 is built from 13 residues. From germline, CDR1 is SEHNR and CDR2 FQNEAQ (reference sequence). The CDR3 bases are TGTGCCACCGGGACTAGCGGAGGGGATGAGCAGTTCTTC. Translating it yields CATGTSGGDEQFF.

This clone has just a few counts. The chain is built from TRBV4-1 and TRBJ1-5, with a tentative D call TRBD1 (6 bases). Trimming pared 0 bases from V and 8 bases from J, leaving 20 bases between. Germline V gene data show CDR1 as MGHRA and CDR2 as YSYEKL. The CDR3 extends over 17 amino acids. The CDR3 bases are TGCGCCAGCAGCCAAGATGTGAATACAGGGTTGGGTGAGCCCCAGCATTTT. This encodes CASSQDVNTGLGEPQHF.

The table lists this clone with a few counts. The chain recombines TRBV28 with TRBJ2-1, with 7 nucleotides matching TRBD1. The J segment lost 12 bases and the V segment lost 5 bases, leaving 4 bases of the junction unmatched. Germline V lookup: CDR1 MDHEN, CDR2 SYDVKM. The CDR3 extends over 11 amino acids. CDR3 loop: CASSPRGRQFF. CDR3 sequence (DNA): TGTGCCAGCAGTCCCAGGGGGAGGCAGTTCTTC.

The sample holds one count of this clone. V gene TRBV7-9 combines with J gene TRBJ2-7; TRBD1 matches at 9 bases. From germline, CDR1 is SEHNR and CDR2 FQNEAQ (reference sequence). V lost 5 bases and J lost 4; bases outside the gene matches: 9. The CDR3 has 15 residues. CDR3 residues: CASSRRDREVYEQYF. CDR3 in DNA: TGTGCCAGCAGCCGCCGGGACAGGGAGGTTTACGAGCAGTACTTC.

The rearrangement links TRBV19 to TRBJ2-7; TRBD2 is a possible D gene (5 bases). The CDR3 is 16 residues long. Trimming removed 3 bases at V and 4 bases at J, with 19 bases between. Germline V gene data show CDR1 as LNHDA and CDR2 as SQIVND (reference sequence). The CDR3 is CASSIGTAGGFYEQYF. CDR3 coding DNA: TGTGCCAGTAGTATTGGTACAGCCGGAGGCTTTTACGAGCAGTACTTC.

This chain joins TRBV4-1 and TRBJ2-5; D is uncertain. V lost 2 bases and J lost 5, with 9 bases in between. The CDR3 totals 13 residues. The germline V gene has CDR1 MGHRA and CDR2 YSYEKL. The CDR3 bases are TGCGCCAGCAGCCAATTGAGCTGGGAGACCCAGTACTTC. It encodes CASSQLSWETQYF.

On this clone: Given a much more abundant clone one base away, this may be a read error. The chain has TRBV6-5 and TRBJ2-1; 8 bases are a match to TRBD2. Trimming at V came to 6 bases and at J to 7 bases, leaving 5 bases not matched to a gene. The CDR3 loop spans 13 amino acids. Germline V CDR1 and CDR2: MNHEY, SVGAGI. The CDR3 loop is CASSPGTRNEQFF. The CDR3 region has the DNA TGTGCCAGCAGCCCCGGGACTAGAAATGAGCAGTTCTTC.

The chain couples TRBV18 to TRBJ2-1; 11 bases map to TRBD2. CDR1 and CDR2 (germline): KGHSH, LQKENI. V was clipped by 3 bases and J by 8 bases; unmatched bases: 6. The CDR3 covers 15 residues. In DNA form, the CDR3 reads TGTGCCAGCTCACCTCCGGGGACTAGCGGCGATGAGCAGTTCTTC. Residues: CASSPPGTSGDEQFF.

This clone was recorded once. This sample includes further DNA sequences coding for the same CDR3. The chain joins TRBV18 to TRBJ1-1; TRBD1 might be the D (5 bases). Germline V gene data show CDR1 as KGHSH and CDR2 as LQKENI. CDR3 size: 14 residues. Trimming cost V 6 bases and J 1 base, with 12 bases left between them. The CDR3 DNA follows: TGTGCCAGCTCGCCAGGACAACAGAACACTGAAGCTTTCTTT. Residues: CASSPGQQNTEAFF.

The V gene is TRBV7-9, the J gene TRBJ2-7, with a possible D match to TRBD2 (6 bases). V lost 5 bases to trimming and J lost 7 bases, with 12 bases between them. The germline CDR1 and CDR2 sequences are SEHNR and FQNEAQ (reference sequence). The CDR3 is 12 residues long. The CDR3, as DNA: TGTGCCAGCAGCATCGACGGAGGGGAGCAGTACTTC. Translated: CASSIDGGEQYF.

The chain carries TRBV28 and TRBJ2-7; 9 bases align to TRBD1. This CDR3 is 15 amino acids long. Germline V gene lookup returns CDR1 MDHEN and CDR2 SYDVKM. V lost 6 bases to trimming and J lost 3 bases; unmatched junction nucleotides: 9. The CDR3 DNA reads TGTGCCAGCAGCGAATCCCCGGGACAGGGCTACGAGCAGTACTTC. Its protein is CASSESPGQGYEQYF.

The J gene is TRBJ2-3, the V gene TRBV19; 9 bases are a match to TRBD2. The CDR3 spans 13 residues. The junction had 4 bases not matched to a gene; V was cut back by 7 bases and J by 5 bases. Germline V gives CDR1 LNHDA, CDR2 SQIVND (reference sequence). The CDR3 DNA follows: TGTGCCAGTAATGCGGGAGGGAGAGATACGCAGTATTTT. Protein: CASNAGGRDTQYF.

The V gene is TRBV10-3, the J gene TRBJ1-3; D may be TRBD1 (5 bases). The CDR3 extends over 15 amino acids. The germline gives CDR1 ENHRY, CDR2 SYGVKD. Trimming shortened V by 5 bases and J by 4 bases, and 15 bases separated the two germline ends. The CDR3 region has the DNA TGTGCCATCAGTCCACGGGGGTGGAGAGGAAACACCATATATTTT. This translates into CAISPRGWRGNTIYF.

J is TRBJ2-7 and V is TRBV5-8; a possible D gene is TRBD1 (6 bases). The CDR3 length is 14 residues. Trimming removed 1 base from V and 2 bases from J, with 10 bases in between. The germline CDR1 and CDR2 sequences are SGHTS and YDEGEE. CDR3 region: CASSLYRDPYEQYF. In DNA, the CDR3 is TGTGCCAGCAGCTTGTACAGGGACCCCTACGAGCAGTACTTC.

This clone has more than one count but fewer than ten. This rearrangement joins TRBV19 to TRBJ1-3, with D possibly TRBD1 on 5 matching bases. This CDR3 comprises 14 residues. Germline values: CDR1 LNHDA, CDR2 SQIVND (reference sequence). Trimming left V 11 bases short and J 0 bases short, with 14 bases between. The chain's CDR3 is CASTRGGSGNTIYF. Written as DNA, the CDR3 is TGTGCCTCTACCCGGGGGGGCTCTGGAAACACCATATATTTT.

This chain joins TRBV19 and TRBJ2-3; D is unclear. The CDR3 loop spans 14 amino acids. V was cut by 1 base and J by 2 bases, with 7 bases left in between. Germline-derived CDR1 and CDR2 are LNHDA and SQIVND (reference sequence). The CDR3 bases are TGTGCCAGTAGTATAGGGGCAGCCACAGATACGCAGTATTTT. This translates into CASSIGAATDTQYF.

CDR3 in DNA: TGCGCCAGCAGCCAACCTAGCGGGAGGAACAATGAGCAGTTCTTC. This codes for CASSQPSGRNNEQFF. J is TRBJ2-1 and V is TRBV4-1; 11 bases fit TRBD2. The V and J ends lost 2 bases and 5 bases, in that order; junction bases with no gene match: 2. The germline gives CDR1 MGHRA, CDR2 YSYEKL. The CDR3 is 15 amino acids.

V usage is TRBV28 and J usage is TRBJ2-7; perhaps TRBD2 as D (5 bases). V lost 7 bases and J 3 bases, leaving 13 bases between the germline ends. CDR3 size: 13 residues. Germline V CDR1 and CDR2: MDHEN, SYDVKM. The CDR3: CASNSFGGYEQYF. CDR3 sequence (DNA): TGTGCCAGCAATTCGTTCGGAGGCTACGAGCAGTACTTC.

With regard to this clone: Different DNA sequences within this sample yield the same CDR3. The chain is built from TRBV27 and TRBJ2-7; no definite D call. Germline values: CDR1 MNHEY, CDR2 SMNVEV (reference sequence). The CDR3 totals 13 residues. V lost 2 bases, J lost 2 bases, and 7 bases lay in between. The CDR3 nucleotides read TGTGCCAGCAGTTTAGGAGAAACCTACGAGCAGTACTTC. Translated, it gives CASSLGETYEQYF.